The text below deals with one TCR beta chain. This sample stems from a study of blood T cell repertoires in COVID-19. Across the study: The analysed material was cDNA or gDNA that came from T cells, B-cell-depleted T cells, or PBMCs.

Deletions cut 9 bases from V and 6 bases from J, with 10 bases between. The CDR3 totals 11 residues. In germline, CDR1 is LNHDA, CDR2 SQIVND (reference sequence). Original analysis: The authors estimated nucleated cell counts from reference gene primer amplification. Assay used: immunoSEQ multiplex PCR; TCRdb lists only in-frame clones, some missing. V and J calls and clone size are given by that table; D and trimming were obtained from the DNA. The sample records about 230,000 clones, more than 75% being singletons. The chain recombines TRBV19 with TRBJ2-3; no clear D gene. The sequencing input was peripheral blood. The source is a man between 35 and 55 years old with acute or convalescent COVID-19. The CDR3: CASSFLDTQYF. CDR3 in DNA: TGTGCCAGCTCCTTTCTGGATACGCAGTATTTT.